This T cell receptor beta chain was identified in a study of monozygotic twins with inflammatory bowel disease. Study-level results: Relative to healthy twins, IBD patients had fewer clonotypes in common with others, a gap that was especially apparent with disease activity. Patient-specific immunosuppressive treatments may have made repertoires more variable.

A word on this clonotype: The antigen is undetermined.

Using the 5' RACE reads, TCRdb records one entry per CDR3 protein without DNA. In total, the table holds fewer than 200,000 distinct CDR3 sequences. The CDR3 is 14 amino acids. Germline CDR1 is SEHNR and CDR2 is FQNEAQ (reference sequence). Donors each contributed one blood sample measuring 2 to 2.5 ml. Investigators pulled total RNA out of whole blood and did not sort T cells. The chain carries TRBV7-9 and TRBJ2-3; the TRBD1 assignment by TCRdb is unverifiable without DNA. Material for sequencing was blood. The TCR sequence derives from a human donor with ulcerative colitis or Crohn's disease, or a healthy co-twin of an affected twin (not recorded which). The CDR3 region is CASSSFPHTDTQYF.